The T cell receptor beta chain described here comes from a study of blood T cell repertoires in COVID-19. Study in general: Donors in the United States, Italy and Spain gave samples during acute or convalescent COVID-19. PBMCs, B-cell-depleted T cells, or T cells were the source of the cDNA or gDNA that made up the material.

Original data processing: Amplifying reference gene primers gave estimates of nucleated cell counts. Measured with immunoSEQ multiplex PCR; TCRdb has only the in-frame clones, and not every one. V, J and clone size reflect that table, while D and trimming were determined from the DNA. The table lists some 150,000 clones, more than 80% of them singletons. In germline, CDR1 is MNHEY, CDR2 SVGAGI. Trimming removed 5 bases from V and 2 bases from J; junction bases left unmatched: 5. CDR3 length: 15 amino acids. The specimen was peripheral blood. The chain joins TRBV6-5 to TRBJ2-3; 9 positions agree with TRBD1. This receptor was obtained from a human donor in a cohort sampled during active COVID-19. The CDR3 nucleotides read TGTGCCAGCAGTCAAACAGGGGGCCTCACAGATACGCAGTATTTT. As protein: CASSQTGGLTDTQYF.